The 7 T cell receptor beta chains below all came from one sample that was sequenced in a study of T cells after yellow fever vaccination. TCRdb reprocessed the 5' RACE reads with MiXCR, giving one entry per CDR3 protein. The sample yields around 49,000 distinct CDR3 sequences, approximately 6.3% seen once. Material: CD8+ T cells not binding an NS4B(214-222) dextramer, sorted from PBMCs, obtained 45 days after the yellow fever booster vaccination. The source is a young man who received the YFV17D yellow fever vaccine.

Many counts were recorded for this clonotype. This chain links TRBV6-5 with TRBJ2-7; D is undetermined. Looked up from germline, CDR1 is MNHEY and CDR2 is SVGAGI. This CDR3 has 11 amino acids. Trimming took off 6 bases at V and 9 bases at J, with 12 bases between the two ends. CDR3 protein: CASSDNGGQYF. CDR3 coding DNA: TGTGCCAGCAGCGACAATGGTGGGCAGTACTTC.

This clonotype was observed many times. The chain is built from TRBV27 and TRBJ2-5, with unresolved D. The V end lost 4 bases, the J end lost 1 base, and 1 base lay between the germline ends. This CDR3 is 11 amino acids long. CDR1 and CDR2 (germline): MNHEY, SMNVEV (reference sequence). DNA of the CDR3: TGTGCCAGCAGTTCCCAAGAGACCCAGTACTTC. Encoded protein: CASSSQETQYF.

The sample holds many counts of this clonotype. The chain carries TRBV27 and TRBJ2-7; D might be TRBD2 (6 bases). V lost 1 base and J lost 3, with 13 bases in between. Germline CDR1 and CDR2: MNHEY and SMNVEV (reference sequence). CDR3 length: 15 residues. For the CDR3, the DNA is TGTGCCAGCAGTTTATTTGGCGGGAAAGACTACGAGCAGTACTTC. Protein sequence: CASSLFGGKDYEQYF.

This clonotype was seen more than once but under ten times. This chain joins TRBV7-9 and TRBJ2-1; D is uncertain. Per germline, CDR1 SEHNR and CDR2 FQNEAQ (reference sequence). The CDR3 contains 12 residues. Trimming removed 3 bases at V and 8 bases at J, with 8 bases between. The CDR3 is CASSFGRYEQFF. CDR3 coding DNA: TGTGCCAGCAGCTTCGGACGCTATGAGCAGTTCTTC.

For this clonotype: This clone may be a read error of a much larger clone one base away. This chain joins TRBV5-1 and TRBJ2-3; the D gene could be TRBD1 or TRBD2 (5 bases each). In germline, CDR1 is SGHRS, CDR2 YFSETQ. The CDR3 runs to 15 residues. The V and J ends lost 6 bases and 2 bases respectively, with 16 bases between them. CDR3 coding DNA: TGCGCCAGCATCACCGGGACGGTGGTCACAGATACGCAGTATTTT. Protein product: CASITGTVVTDTQYF.

This clonotype was picked up many times. The genes are TRBV6-1 and TRBJ2-7, with D unclear. The CDR3 covers 15 residues. The germline gives CDR1 MNHNS, CDR2 SASEGT. Trimming took off 1 base at V and 5 bases at J, with 15 bases between the two ends. In DNA, the CDR3 is TGTGCCAGCAGTGAAGGAAGGCTAGTTGGGGACGAGCAGTACTTC. Its protein is CASSEGRLVGDEQYF.

The gene calls are TRBV5-5 and TRBJ2-7; D is ambiguous. This CDR3 region has 16 residues. The germline gives CDR1 SGHKS, CDR2 YYEKEE (reference sequence). V lost 5 bases to trimming and J lost 2 bases, with 20 bases between them. The CDR3 spells CASSLGVFSSTYEQYF. Written as DNA, the CDR3 is TGTGCCAGCAGTCTTGGAGTGTTCTCCTCCACCTACGAGCAGTACTTC.